Presented here are 11 T cell receptor beta chains from one specimen sequenced in a study of T-cell memory formation after mild COVID-19. TCRdb reanalysed the 5' RACE reads using MiXCR and keeps one entry per CDR3 protein. Of around 320,000 distinct CDR3 sequences in the sample, approximately 19% were seen once. The sequenced sample consisted of PBMCs or a T cell subset sorted from them (not recorded which). The receptors originated from a young man who had mild COVID-19 (a few samples of this study predate the infection). Cell type and time point are not known.

The chain combines TRBV7-9 with TRBJ2-1; D remains ambiguous. Looked up from germline, CDR1 is SEHNR and CDR2 is FQNEAQ (reference sequence). The CDR3 has 15 amino acids. Trimming removed 4 bases at V and 10 bases at J, with 20 bases between. In DNA form, the CDR3 reads TGTGCCAGCAGCTCCCTTGGCGGCCAGATAGGGGAGCAGTTCTTC. Its protein is CASSSLGGQIGEQFF.

This clonotype has a handful of counts. The rearrangement joins TRBV7-3 to TRBJ1-2; D possibly corresponds to TRBD1 (6 bases). Trimming took off 5 bases at V and 6 bases at J, with 7 bases between the two ends. In germline, CDR1 is SGHTA, CDR2 FQGTGA. The CDR3 runs 11 residues. The CDR3 DNA reads as TGTGCCAGCAGCGCAGGGGATGGCTACACCTTC. Its protein product is CASSAGDGYTF.

In this sample, this clonotype turned up a few times. The chain links TRBV7-3 to TRBJ2-5, with 8 bases matching TRBD1. Germline-derived CDR1 and CDR2 are SGHTA and FQGTGA. V trimming: 5 bases; J trimming: 1 base; junction bases outside the gene matches: 6. The CDR3 has 15 residues. The CDR3 sequence is CASSLLTGVQETQYF. The DNA for the CDR3 is TGTGCCAGCAGCCTACTGACAGGGGTCCAAGAGACCCAGTACTTC. Full variable domain (outside the CDR3, taken from reference TRBV7-3 and TRBJ2-5): GAGVSQTPSNKVTEKGKYVELRCDPISGHTALYWYRQSLGQGPEFLIYFQGTGAADDSGLPNDRFFAVRPEGSVSTLKIQRTERGDSAVYLCASSLLTGVQETQYFGPGTRLLVL.

This clonotype was picked up a small number of times. The V and J genes are TRBV28 and TRBJ1-5; D uncertain. V lost 1 base and J 9 bases, leaving 13 bases between the germline ends. Germline V CDR1 and CDR2: MDHEN, SYDVKM. The CDR3 runs 14 residues. The CDR3 coding sequence is TGTGCCAGCAGTTTATTGCACTACCTTCGGCCCCAGCATTTT. Protein product: CASSLLHYLRPQHF.

V and J are TRBV5-1 and TRBJ2-7; possibly TRBD2 for D (5 bases). The CDR3 has 13 amino acids. V lost 0 bases, J lost 4 bases, and 8 bases lay in between. Germline CDR1 is SGHRS and CDR2 is YFSETQ. In nucleotides, the CDR3 is TGCGCCAGCAGCTTGGTAGGCGGGTACGAGCAGTACGTC. It is translated as CASSLVGGYEQYV.

The rearrangement joins TRBV5-1 to TRBJ1-2, with a weak D call TRBD1 (6 bases). CDR3 length equals 14 residues. Germline V CDR1 and CDR2: SGHRS, YFSETQ. Trimming pared 4 bases from V and 4 bases from J, leaving 14 bases between. The CDR3, as DNA: TGCGCCAGCAGCACGGGGGCCCCTGGCTATGGCTACACCTTC. Encoded protein: CASSTGAPGYGYTF.

The rearrangement uses TRBV6-5 and TRBJ1-4, with 10 bases matching TRBD1. Trimming took 8 bases from V and 11 from J; bases not matched to a gene: 2. The CDR3 length is 11 residues. From germline, CDR1 is MNHEY and CDR2 SVGAGI. Written as DNA, the CDR3 is TGTGCCAGCGGGGACAGGGGCAAACTGTTTTTT. This sequence encodes CASGDRGKLFF.

This clonotype was seen many times. The rearrangement uses TRBV4-3 and TRBJ1-1; D gene uncertain. V gave up 5 bases and J gave up 0 bases, with 10 bases separating them. CDR1 is LGHNA, CDR2 YSLEER, per germline. The CDR3 extends over 14 amino acids. This CDR3 is CASSRTVMNTEAFF. DNA for the CDR3: TGCGCCAGCAGCAGGACGGTCATGAACACTGAAGCTTTCTTT.

The DNA for the CDR3 is TGTGCCAGCAGCGGGACAGGGTACGAGACCCAGTACTTC. It codes for CASSGTGYETQYF. The chain recombines TRBV6-5 with TRBJ2-5, with TRBD1 identical over 9 bases. Germline trimming cut 6 bases from V and 5 bases from J; bases unmatched to any gene: 4. Looked up from germline, CDR1 is MNHEY and CDR2 is SVGAGI. The CDR3 loop spans 13 amino acids.

The V gene is TRBV20-1, the J gene TRBJ2-3, with a tentative D call TRBD2 (5 bases). V was pared by 4 bases and J by 2 bases, with 10 bases between. The germline gives CDR1 DFQATT, CDR2 SNEGSKA (reference sequence). This CDR3 is 13 amino acids long. Here the CDR3 reads CSAIPGVTDTQYF. CDR3 DNA sequence: TGCAGTGCTATCCCCGGGGTCACAGATACGCAGTATTTT.

This sequence joins TRBV27 and TRBJ2-7; D perhaps matches TRBD1 (7 bases). V was clipped by 5 bases and J by 6 bases, with 17 bases between them. The germline V gene encodes CDR1 MNHEY and CDR2 SMNVEV (reference sequence). CDR3 size: 14 residues. The CDR3 region is CASSGTGGGGEQYF. CDR3 nucleotides: TGTGCCAGCAGTGGTACCGGAGGGGGCGGCGAGCAGTACTTC.